Presented here are 28 T cell receptor beta chains from one specimen sequenced in a study of CD8 T cells in Susac syndrome. Random-hexamer reverse transcription was applied to about 0.5 to 1 ug RNA. TCRdb itself ran the immunoSEQ multiplex PCR reads through MiXCR, one entry per CDR3 protein. The sample lists 150,000 to 200,000 distinct CDR3 sequences; around 95% were seen once. Material: CD4+ T cells from PBMCs. These receptors all come from a human donor in good health.

The chain uses TRBV25-1 and TRBJ2-7; 10 nucleotides align to TRBD1. Per germline, CDR1 MGHDK and CDR2 SYGVNS. V trimming: 3 bases; J trimming: 1 base; junction bases outside the gene matches: 3. The CDR3 extends over 15 amino acids. CDR3 protein: CASSDMDRGSYEQYF. CDR3 sequence (DNA): TGTGCCAGCAGTGATATGGACAGGGGGTCCTACGAGCAGTACTTC.

This chain joins TRBV7-9 and TRBJ2-5; TRBD1 aligns across 7 bases. With 7 bases clipped from V and 4 bases from J, the junction kept 9 bases outside the gene matches. Looked up from germline, CDR1 is SEHNR and CDR2 is FQNEAQ (reference sequence). This CDR3 spans 14 amino acids. For the CDR3, the DNA is TGTGCCAGCATCCCGGGACAGCGTGGAGAGACCCAGTACTTC. Translating it yields CASIPGQRGETQYF.

The chain recombines TRBV3-1 with TRBJ2-1; D is undetermined. CDR3 size: 12 residues. The germline V gene has CDR1 LGHDT and CDR2 YNNKEL (reference sequence). The V gene lost 4 bases and the J gene lost 5 bases, with 6 bases spanning the gap. The DNA of the CDR3 is TGTGCCAGCAGCCCAAATAACAATGAGCAGTTCTTC. Encoded protein: CASSPNNNEQFF.

DNA of the CDR3: TGCAGTGCCGGGGACAGCCAGGGGACAGATACGCAGTATTTT. Its protein product is CSAGDSQGTDTQYF. V usage is TRBV20-1 and J usage is TRBJ2-3; 7 bases are shared with TRBD1. Looked up from germline, CDR1 is DFQATT and CDR2 is SNEGSKA (reference sequence). The length of the CDR3 is 14 residues. The V gene end was trimmed by 6 bases and the J gene end by 3 bases; junction bases not matched to a gene: 9.

V is TRBV5-1 and J is TRBJ1-6, with a tentative D call TRBD1 (5 bases). This CDR3 has 15 amino acids. V lost 6 bases and J 8 bases, leaving 18 bases between the germline ends. Germline CDR1 reads SGHRS; CDR2 reads YFSETQ. CDR3 nucleotide sequence: TGCGCCAGCACCTCGCGGGGCCTAGCCGATTCACCCCTCCACTTT. Its translation: CASTSRGLADSPLHF.

This chain connects TRBV9 to TRBJ1-1; D unclear. Germline lookup yields CDR1 SGDLS and CDR2 YYNGEE. The V end lost 7 bases, the J end lost 0 bases, and 16 bases lay between the germline ends. This CDR3 is built from 15 residues. CDR3 in DNA: TGTGCCAGCTCCCCGGGCGGCGACATGAACACTGAAGCTTTCTTT. Encoded protein: CASSPGGDMNTEAFF.

This rearrangement joins TRBV12-3 or TRBV12-4 to TRBJ2-3; weak D call: TRBD2 (7 bases). The CDR3 length is 15 residues. V lost 0 bases and J lost 4, with 11 bases in between. The CDR3: CASSLAGGRADTQYF. CDR3 DNA: TGTGCCAGCAGTTTAGCGGGGGGGCGGGCAGATACGCAGTATTTT.

The chain uses TRBV29-1 and TRBJ1-2; 8 bases line up with TRBD1. This CDR3 comprises 14 residues. J lost 4 bases, V lost 1 base, and 5 bases had no gene match. CDR1 and CDR2 (germline): SQVTM, ANQGSEA. CDR3 bases: TGCAGCGTTGAAGTCACAGGGGGGGCCTATGGCTACACCTTC. As protein: CSVEVTGGAYGYTF.

The genes are TRBV5-1 and TRBJ2-7; the D is unclear. V was clipped by 0 bases and J by 2 bases, with 12 bases between them. The CDR3 extends over 15 amino acids. Germline V lookup: CDR1 SGHRS, CDR2 YFSETQ. CDR3 sequence: CASSLEVGPAYEQYF. The CDR3 bases are TGCGCCAGCAGCTTGGAAGTAGGCCCGGCCTACGAGCAGTACTTC.

This sequence joins TRBV20-1 and TRBJ2-1; weak D call: TRBD1 (6 bases). The CDR3 has 12 amino acids. The V and J ends lost 6 bases and 3 bases respectively, with 9 bases between them. CDR1 is DFQATT and CDR2 is SNEGSKA in the germline V gene (reference sequence). The CDR3 nucleotides read TGCAGTGCCAGACAGGTCTACAATGAGCAGTTCTTC. Protein product: CSARQVYNEQFF.

The chain employs TRBV5-1 and TRBJ1-4, with D possibly matching TRBD1 (6 bases). The V and J ends lost 4 bases and 4 bases respectively, with 11 bases between them. This CDR3 has 14 amino acids. Germline CDR1 reads SGHRS; CDR2 reads YFSETQ. CDR3: CASSGGQVNEKLFF. CDR3 bases: TGCGCCAGCAGCGGGGGACAAGTTAATGAAAAACTGTTTTTT.

The gene calls are TRBV30 and TRBJ1-5, with D tentatively TRBD1 (5 bases). CDR3 length: 13 residues. From germline, CDR1 is GTSNPN and CDR2 SVGIG (reference sequence). The CDR3 protein is CAYGGTNNQPQHF. CDR3 coding DNA: TGTGCTTATGGAGGGACGAATAATCAGCCCCAGCATTTT.

This sequence joins TRBV25-1 and TRBJ2-5; D unclear. Per germline, CDR1 MGHDK and CDR2 SYGVNS. V lost 5 bases and J 4 bases, leaving 14 bases between the germline ends. The CDR3 sequence is 14 residues long. DNA of the CDR3: TGTGCCAGCAGTCCCCCCTTGGCCGTAGAGACCCAGTACTTC. Its translation is CASSPPLAVETQYF.

This chain joins TRBV20-1 and TRBJ1-4, with D uncertain. The CDR3 totals 14 residues. Germline V gives CDR1 DFQATT, CDR2 SNEGSKA (reference sequence). Between the trimmed V and J ends, which lost 1 base and 6 bases, there was a span of 12 bases. CDR3 DNA: TGCAGTGCTAGAGCGGCGGCCTCGGATGAAAAACTGTTTTTT. Its protein product is CSARAAASDEKLFF.

The chain couples TRBV16 to TRBJ1-2; weak D call: TRBD1 (6 bases). CDR1 is KGHSY, CDR2 FQNENV, per germline. Trimming stripped 4 bases from V and 6 bases from J, with 12 bases between. This CDR3 spans 13 amino acids. The CDR3 coding sequence is TGTGCCAGCAGCCTCAGGGGTCTCGATGGCTACACCTTC. It is translated as CASSLRGLDGYTF. The variable domain in full, with the rest retrieved from reference TRBV16 and TRBJ1-2, is GEEVAQTPKHLVRGEGQKAKLYCAPIKGHSYVFWYQQVLKNEFKFLISFQNENVFDETGMPKERFSAKCLPNSPCSLEIQATKLEDSAVYFCASSLRGLDGYTFGSGTRLTVV.

The CDR3 nucleotides read TGCAGTGCTACAGGGTCCCAAGAGACCCAGTACTTC. Its protein product is CSATGSQETQYF. V is TRBV20-1 and J is TRBJ2-5, with a weak D call TRBD1 (5 bases). The CDR3 has 12 residues. Germline V gene sequence: CDR1 DFQATT, CDR2 SNEGSKA (reference sequence). V was shortened by 4 bases and J by 1 base, with 7 bases between the two germline ends.

This chain uses TRBV29-1 with TRBJ2-7; TRBD1 is a possible D gene (7 bases). The ends were cut back, 8 bases at V and 5 bases at J, with 16 bases in the middle. Germline V CDR1 and CDR2: SQVTM, ANQGSEA. This CDR3 has 12 residues. The DNA of the CDR3 is TGCAGCTCAATAGCAGGGGGGAACGAGCAGTACTTC. Translating it yields CSSIAGGNEQYF.

The rearrangement links TRBV28 to TRBJ2-5; 9 bases fit TRBD1. The CDR3 has 14 residues. Germline V gives CDR1 MDHEN, CDR2 SYDVKM. Unmatched junction bases numbered 8, after V lost 7 bases and J lost 5 bases. Here the CDR3 DNA reads TGTGCCAGCACCCAGGGACAGGGTAAGGAGACCCAGTACTTC. Translation gives CASTQGQGKETQYF.

The chain links TRBV30 to TRBJ1-1; D gene uncertain. The CDR3 is made up of 13 amino acids. V was trimmed by 1 base and J by 1 base, leaving 7 bases between them. The germline V gene encodes CDR1 GTSNPN and CDR2 SVGIG (reference sequence). In DNA form, the CDR3 reads TGTGCCTGGAGTGAACAGACGAACACTGAAGCTTTCTTT. Translation: CAWSEQTNTEAFF.

The V call is TRBV29-1, the J call TRBJ2-3; 9 bases line up with TRBD1. CDR1 SQVTM and CDR2 ANQGSEA come from the germline V gene. Unmatched junction bases numbered 6, after V lost 6 bases and J lost 5 bases. The CDR3 runs 13 residues. CDR3 sequence reads: CSVRTGVGDTQYF. The CDR3 DNA is TGCAGCGTGAGGACAGGGGTAGGAGATACGCAGTATTTT.

The J gene is TRBJ1-5, the V gene TRBV4-2; D is undetermined. The CDR3 extends over 15 amino acids. Per germline, CDR1 LGHNA and CDR2 YNFKEQ. V gave up 1 base and J gave up 0 bases, with 7 bases separating them. The CDR3 DNA reads TGTGCCAGCAGCCAAGCCTCGTATAGCAATCAGCCCCAGCATTTT. This translates into CASSQASYSNQPQHF.

The CDR3: CSARTANTGELFF. The CDR3 bases are TGCAGTGCTAGAACCGCGAACACCGGGGAGCTGTTTTTT. The chain carries TRBV20-1 and TRBJ2-2; D is unclear. This CDR3 contains 13 residues. Trimming took 2 bases from V and 0 from J, leaving 4 bases between them. Germline values: CDR1 DFQATT, CDR2 SNEGSKA (reference sequence).

The chain recombines TRBV5-1 with TRBJ2-2; D perhaps matches TRBD1 (5 bases). Per germline, CDR1 SGHRS and CDR2 YFSETQ. CDR3 length: 15 residues. The ends were cut back, 4 bases at V and 2 bases at J, with 12 bases in the middle. The CDR3 region is CASSQQGLNTGELFF. In nucleotides, the CDR3 is TGCGCCAGCAGCCAGCAGGGTCTTAACACCGGGGAGCTGTTTTTT.

V and J are TRBV3-1 and TRBJ2-7; 7 bases map to TRBD1. The CDR3 loop spans 14 amino acids. CDR1 and CDR2 from the germline V gene are LGHDT and YNNKEL (reference sequence). The ends lost 4 bases at V and 7 bases at J; junction bases unmatched: 10. CDR3 sequence: CASSLGQASSEQYF. The CDR3 DNA is TGTGCCAGCAGCCTTGGACAGGCATCTAGTGAGCAGTACTTC.

The rearrangement links TRBV11-2 to TRBJ2-1, with 7 bases fitting TRBD2. The V and J ends lost 1 base and 13 bases, in that order; junction bases with no gene match: 7. CDR1 SGHAT and CDR2 FQNNGV come from the germline V gene. The length of the CDR3 is 13 residues. The CDR3 reads CASSLAGGGDQFF. Here the CDR3 DNA reads TGTGCCAGCAGCTTAGCGGGTGGGGGGGACCAGTTCTTC.

The chain uses TRBV4-3 and TRBJ2-3; no reliable D call. The ends were cut back, 6 bases at V and 5 bases at J, with 12 bases in the middle. Germline loops: CDR1 LGHNA, CDR2 YSLEER. CDR3 size: 13 residues. Here the CDR3 DNA reads TGCGCCAGCAGTGCCCAGGTACGAGATACGCAGTATTTT. Encoded protein: CASSAQVRDTQYF.

The V call is TRBV5-6, the J call TRBJ2-7; D tentatively fits TRBD1 or TRBD2 (5 bases each). Germline V lookup: CDR1 SGHDT, CDR2 YYEEEE. This CDR3 spans 13 amino acids. Trimming cost V 4 bases and J 2 bases, with 10 bases left between them. The CDR3 protein is CASSRWGTYEQYF. The CDR3 DNA reads as TGTGCCAGCAGCCGGTGGGGGACCTACGAGCAGTACTTC.

The sample holds one count of this clonotype. The rearrangement joins TRBV3-1 to TRBJ1-4; D is ambiguous. Germline CDR1 reads LGHDT; CDR2 reads YNNKEL (reference sequence). The ends were cut back, 0 bases at V and 8 bases at J, with 4 bases in the middle. This CDR3 comprises 12 residues. CDR3 DNA sequence: TGTGCCAGCAGCCAAGAGCAAGAAAAACTGTTTTTT. Translated: CASSQEQEKLFF.